The 11 T cell receptor beta chains below were found in one sample sequenced in a study of identical twins. TCRdb reprocessed the 5' RACE reads with MiXCR, giving one entry per CDR3 protein. The sample shows around 95,000 distinct CDR3 sequences, 5.9% of them seen only once. The specimen sequenced was memory T cells sorted from blood. The receptor set was obtained from a woman between 50 and 59 years old in good health.

This clonotype came up many times. This chain uses TRBV3-1 with TRBJ2-7, with D tentatively TRBD1 (6 bases). CDR1 LGHDT and CDR2 YNNKEL come from the germline V gene (reference sequence). The CDR3 totals 14 residues. V lost 4 bases and J lost 6, with 16 bases in between. CDR3 DNA: TGTGCCAGCAGCCTCTATCAGGGGTTGGGCGAGCAGTACTTC. Protein: CASSLYQGLGEQYF.

In this sample, this clonotype turned up many times. This chain joins TRBV5-1 and TRBJ2-3; TRBD2 matches 8 bases. The CDR3 runs to 19 residues. Germline V gene lookup returns CDR1 SGHRS and CDR2 YFSETQ. Losses at the gene ends were 7 bases for V and 8 bases for J; bases not matched to a gene: 27. Here the CDR3 DNA reads TGCGCCAGCTCACAGACTAGCGAGAGTACCCCAGGCTCGGACGGTACGCAGTATTTT. Protein product: CASSQTSESTPGSDGTQYF.

The V gene is TRBV5-4, the J gene TRBJ2-1; D is uncertain. CDR1 SGHNT and CDR2 YYREEE come from the germline V gene (reference sequence). Trimming shortened V by 0 bases and J by 6 bases, and 10 bases separated the two germline ends. The CDR3 extends over 14 amino acids. CDR3 region: CASSLVLSVNEQFF. DNA for the CDR3: TGTGCCAGCAGCTTGGTCCTGAGCGTCAATGAGCAGTTCTTC.

The chain carries TRBV27 and TRBJ1-2; D not certain. Per germline, CDR1 MNHEY and CDR2 SMNVEV (reference sequence). V lost 2 bases, J lost 8 bases, and 15 bases lay in between. This CDR3 contains 14 residues. The CDR3 nucleotides read TGTGCCAGCAGTTTAGGTCCCAGAGCTGTGGGCTACACCTTC. It yields the protein CASSLGPRAVGYTF.

This clonotype was counted ten times or more. The chain combines TRBV20-1 with TRBJ1-2; TRBD1 is a possible D gene (6 bases). Germline CDR1 is DFQATT and CDR2 is SNEGSKA (reference sequence). There are 12 residues in the CDR3. Trimming took 0 bases from V and 5 from J, leaving 7 bases between them. The CDR3 coding sequence is TGCAGTGCTAGAGACAGGGGATATGGCTACACCTTC. This encodes CSARDRGYGYTF.

The chain joins TRBV20-1 to TRBJ2-1; 9 nucleotides align to TRBD2. This CDR3 has 15 amino acids. Losses at the gene ends were 1 base for V and 9 bases for J; bases not matched to a gene: 10. CDR1 and CDR2 from the germline V gene are DFQATT and SNEGSKA (reference sequence). The CDR3 DNA follows: TGCAGTGCTAGAGTTAGGCTAGCGGGATACGGTGAGCAGTTCTTC. Its translation: CSARVRLAGYGEQFF.

This clonotype turned up a few times. This chain connects TRBV20-1 to TRBJ2-4; a weak D match, TRBD2 (6 bases). CDR1 DFQATT and CDR2 SNEGSKA come from the germline V gene (reference sequence). V shed 4 bases and J shed 4 bases, with 14 bases lying between them. The CDR3 consists of 14 residues. The CDR3 loop is CSAIPGRGKNIQYF. Here the CDR3 DNA reads TGCAGTGCTATCCCCGGACGGGGGAAAAACATTCAGTACTTC.

This clonotype was seen many times. The chain uses TRBV12-3 or TRBV12-4 and TRBJ1-1; possible D gene TRBD1, 5 bases. The CDR3 is made up of 14 amino acids. V was trimmed by 6 bases and J by 4 bases, leaving 15 bases between them. CDR3 sequence: CASRVGRRITEAFF. CDR3 in DNA: TGTGCCAGCAGGGTGGGACGGCGAATCACTGAAGCTTTCTTT.

This chain connects TRBV5-1 to TRBJ1-2, with D perhaps TRBD1 (6 bases). In germline, CDR1 is SGHRS, CDR2 YFSETQ. The CDR3 runs 13 residues. The V end was cut by 2 bases, the J end by 7 bases, with 12 bases between. The DNA of the CDR3 is TGCGCCAGCAGCTTAACAGGGTCGGTTGGCTACACCTTC. It codes for CASSLTGSVGYTF.

At least ten counts were recorded for this clonotype. J is TRBJ1-5 and V is TRBV10-3, with 8 bases fitting TRBD1. The CDR3 is made up of 17 amino acids. In germline, CDR1 is ENHRY, CDR2 SYGVKD. Trimming removed 3 bases from V and 4 bases from J; junction bases left unmatched: 11. The CDR3 DNA is TGTGCCATCAGTGATGGACAGGGTCCAAGTGGGAATCAGCCCCAGCATTTT. Translated, it gives CAISDGQGPSGNQPQHF.

This clonotype has a count of ten or more. The V and J genes are TRBV10-3 and TRBJ2-5, with TRBD1 as a possible D gene (5 bases). In germline, CDR1 is ENHRY, CDR2 SYGVKD. V shed 3 bases and J shed 2 bases, with 13 bases lying between them. The CDR3 runs to 15 residues. The CDR3 sequence: CAISDFGGQQETQYF. CDR3 sequence (DNA): TGTGCCATCAGTGACTTTGGCGGACAACAAGAGACCCAGTACTTC.